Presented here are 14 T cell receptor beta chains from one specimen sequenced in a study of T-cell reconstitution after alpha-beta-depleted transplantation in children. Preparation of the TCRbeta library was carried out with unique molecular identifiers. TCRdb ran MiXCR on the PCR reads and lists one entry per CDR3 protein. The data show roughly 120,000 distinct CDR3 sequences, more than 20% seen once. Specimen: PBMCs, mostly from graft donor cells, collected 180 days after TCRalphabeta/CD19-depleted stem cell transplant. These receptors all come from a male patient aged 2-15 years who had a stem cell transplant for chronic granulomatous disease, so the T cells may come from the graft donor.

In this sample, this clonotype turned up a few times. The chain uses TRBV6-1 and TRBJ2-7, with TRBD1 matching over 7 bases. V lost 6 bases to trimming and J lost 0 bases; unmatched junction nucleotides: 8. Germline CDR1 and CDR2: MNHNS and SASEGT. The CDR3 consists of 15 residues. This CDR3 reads CASRRTDRSSYEQYF. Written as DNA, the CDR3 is TGTGCCAGCAGGCGGACGGACAGGAGCTCCTACGAGCAGTACTTC.

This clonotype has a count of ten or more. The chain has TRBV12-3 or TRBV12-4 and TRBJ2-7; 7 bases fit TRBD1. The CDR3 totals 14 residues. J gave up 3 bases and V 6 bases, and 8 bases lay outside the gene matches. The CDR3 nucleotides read TGTGCCAGCAGAAGACAGGGAATCGACTACGAGCAGTACTTC. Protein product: CASRRQGIDYEQYF.

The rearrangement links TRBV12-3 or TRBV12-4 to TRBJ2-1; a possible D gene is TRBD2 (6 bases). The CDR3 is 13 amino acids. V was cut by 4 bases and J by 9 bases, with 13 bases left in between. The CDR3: CASSSGLAIEQFF. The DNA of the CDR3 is TGTGCCAGCAGTTCAGGTCTAGCGATTGAGCAGTTCTTC.

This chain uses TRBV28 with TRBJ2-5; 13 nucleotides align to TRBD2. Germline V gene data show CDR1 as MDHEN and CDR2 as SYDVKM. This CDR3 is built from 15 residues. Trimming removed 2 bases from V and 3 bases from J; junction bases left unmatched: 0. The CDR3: CASSLGTSGEETQYF. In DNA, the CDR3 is TGTGCCAGCAGTTTAGGGACTAGCGGGGAAGAGACCCAGTACTTC.

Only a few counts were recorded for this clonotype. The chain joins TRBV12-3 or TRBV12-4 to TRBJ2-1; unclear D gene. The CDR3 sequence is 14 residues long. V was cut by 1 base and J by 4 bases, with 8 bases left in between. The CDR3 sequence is CASSLGRRYNEQFF. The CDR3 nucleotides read TGTGCCAGCAGTTTAGGACGGCGTTACAATGAGCAGTTCTTC.

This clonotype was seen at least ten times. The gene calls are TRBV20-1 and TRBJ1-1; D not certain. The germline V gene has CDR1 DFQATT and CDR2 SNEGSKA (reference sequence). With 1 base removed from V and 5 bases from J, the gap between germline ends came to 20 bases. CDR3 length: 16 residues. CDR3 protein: CSARGAPGPLETEAFF. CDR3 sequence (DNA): TGCAGTGCTAGAGGGGCCCCGGGTCCTCTGGAGACTGAAGCTTTCTTT.

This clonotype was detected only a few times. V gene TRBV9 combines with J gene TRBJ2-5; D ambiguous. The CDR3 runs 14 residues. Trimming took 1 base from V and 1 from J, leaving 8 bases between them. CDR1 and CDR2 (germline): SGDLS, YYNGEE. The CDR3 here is CASSVSGAQETQYF. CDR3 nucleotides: TGTGCCAGCAGCGTATCCGGAGCCCAAGAGACCCAGTACTTC. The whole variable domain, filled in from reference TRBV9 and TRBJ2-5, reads DSGVTQTPKHLITATGQRVTLRCSPRSGDLSVYWYQQSLDQGLQFLIQYYNGEERAKGNILERFSAQQFPDLHSELNLSSLELGDSALYFCASSVSGAQETQYFGPGTRLLVL.

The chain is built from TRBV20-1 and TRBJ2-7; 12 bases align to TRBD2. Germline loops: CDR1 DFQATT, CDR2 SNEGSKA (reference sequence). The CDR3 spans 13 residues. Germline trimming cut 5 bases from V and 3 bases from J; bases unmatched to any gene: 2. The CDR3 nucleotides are TGCAGTGCTGGACTAGCGGGACTCTACGAGCAGTACTTC. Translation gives CSAGLAGLYEQYF.

The DNA of the CDR3 is TGTGCCAGCAGTTTTCTGACAGCCCCCTATGGCTACACCTTC. Translated, it gives CASSFLTAPYGYTF. The V gene is TRBV27, the J gene TRBJ1-2, with a possible D match to TRBD1 (5 bases). V was shortened by 3 bases and J by 4 bases, with 12 bases between the two germline ends. The CDR3 has 14 residues. CDR1 and CDR2 (germline): MNHEY, SMNVEV (reference sequence).

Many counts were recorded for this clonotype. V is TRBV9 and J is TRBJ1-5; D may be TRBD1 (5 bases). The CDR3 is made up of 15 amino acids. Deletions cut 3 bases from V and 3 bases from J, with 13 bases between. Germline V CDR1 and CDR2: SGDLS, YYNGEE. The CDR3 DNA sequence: TGTGCCAGCAGCGATGGGACGGCCCCCAATCAGCCCCAGCATTTT. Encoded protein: CASSDGTAPNQPQHF.

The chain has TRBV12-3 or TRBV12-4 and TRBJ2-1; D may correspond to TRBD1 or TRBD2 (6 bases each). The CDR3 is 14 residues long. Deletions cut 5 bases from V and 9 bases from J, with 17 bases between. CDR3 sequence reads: CASSIQGRDTEQFF. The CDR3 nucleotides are TGTGCCAGCAGTATTCAGGGGCGGGATACTGAGCAGTTCTTC.

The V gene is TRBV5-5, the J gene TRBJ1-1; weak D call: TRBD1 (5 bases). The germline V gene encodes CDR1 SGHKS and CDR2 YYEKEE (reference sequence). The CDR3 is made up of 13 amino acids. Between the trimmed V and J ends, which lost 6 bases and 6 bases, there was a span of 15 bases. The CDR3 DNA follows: TGTGCCAGCACTAAACGACCGGGACCTGAAGCTTTCTTT. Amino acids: CASTKRPGPEAFF.

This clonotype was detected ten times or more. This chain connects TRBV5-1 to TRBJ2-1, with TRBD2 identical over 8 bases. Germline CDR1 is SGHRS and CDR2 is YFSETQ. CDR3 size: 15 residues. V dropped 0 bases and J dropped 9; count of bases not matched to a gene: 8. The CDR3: CASSLGAGVVVEQFF. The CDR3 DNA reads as TGCGCCAGCAGCTTGGGAGCGGGAGTGGTGGTTGAGCAGTTCTTC. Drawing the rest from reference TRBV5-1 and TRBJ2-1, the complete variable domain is KAGVTQTPRYLIKTRGQQVTLSCSPISGHRSVSWYQQTPGQGLQFLFEYFSETQRNKGNFPGRFSGRQFSNSRSEMNVSTLELGDSALYLCASSLGAGVVVEQFFGPGTRLTVL.

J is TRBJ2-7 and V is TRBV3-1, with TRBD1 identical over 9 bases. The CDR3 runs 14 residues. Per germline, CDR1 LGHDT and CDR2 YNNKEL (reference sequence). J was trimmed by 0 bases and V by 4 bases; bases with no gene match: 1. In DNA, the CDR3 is TGTGCCAGCAGCCGGGACAGGGCCTCCTACGAGCAGTACTTC. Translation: CASSRDRASYEQYF.